These 24 T cell receptor beta chains share one sample of origin, sequenced in a study of shared clonotypes between healthy human individuals. Profiling relied on immunoSEQ multiplex PCR, and the TCRdb table lists in-frame clones only, not all of them. Here the sample spans roughly 510,000 clones, about 75% being singletons. Specimen: PBMCs. All receptors come from a woman in her thirties or forties in good health. Some clones in this sample may be carry-over from other donors' samples.

This sequence joins TRBV5-1 and TRBJ2-2, with TRBD2 matching over 10 bases. This CDR3 contains 15 residues. From germline, CDR1 is SGHRS and CDR2 YFSETQ. V was pared by 2 bases and J by 5 bases, with 3 bases of the junction left unmatched. Here the CDR3 reads CASSFLAGATGELFF. The CDR3, as DNA: TGCGCCAGCAGCTTTCTAGCGGGGGCTACCGGGGAGCTGTTTTTT.

V usage is TRBV28 and J usage is TRBJ1-5, with 7 bases identical to TRBD1. The CDR3 length is 16 residues. With V trimmed by 6 bases and J by 0 bases, 8 bases remained unmatched. Germline V gives CDR1 MDHEN, CDR2 SYDVKM. The CDR3 region is CASSRDSQLSNQPQHF. The CDR3 region has the DNA TGTGCCAGCAGCCGGGACAGCCAACTTAGCAATCAGCCCCAGCATTTT.

The chain recombines TRBV30 with TRBJ1-5; D unclear. Germline V gene sequence: CDR1 GTSNPN, CDR2 SVGIG (reference sequence). The V end was cut by 2 bases, the J end by 2 bases, with 10 bases between. The CDR3 has 14 residues. This chain's CDR3 is CAWSLGSGNQPQHF. The CDR3 region has the DNA TGTGCCTGGAGTCTGGGATCGGGCAATCAGCCCCAGCATTTT. Full variable domain (remainder filled in from reference TRBV30 and TRBJ1-5): SQTIHQWPATLVQPVGSPLSLECTVEGTSNPNLYWYRQAAGRGLQLLFYSVGIGQISSEVPQNLSASRPQDRQFILSSKKLLLSDSGFYLCAWSLGSGNQPQHFGDGTRLSIL.

V usage is TRBV9 and J usage is TRBJ2-1; 10 positions agree with TRBD2. J gave up 1 base and V 0 bases, and 1 base lay outside the gene matches. This CDR3 is 16 amino acids long. Germline-derived CDR1 and CDR2 are SGDLS and YYNGEE. DNA of the CDR3: TGTGCCAGCAGCGTAGAGGGACTAGCGTCCTACAATGAGCAGTTCTTC. Its protein is CASSVEGLASYNEQFF.

This chain links TRBV5-4 with TRBJ2-1; D call uncertain. This CDR3 spans 13 amino acids. V gave up 4 bases and J gave up 4 bases, with 9 bases separating them. Germline CDR1 reads SGHNT; CDR2 reads YYREEE (reference sequence). DNA for the CDR3: TGTGCCAGCAGCCCAGGACCTTACAATGAGCAGTTCTTC. It encodes CASSPGPYNEQFF. The whole variable domain, remainder taken from reference TRBV5-4 and TRBJ2-1, is ETGVTQSPTHLIKTRGQQVTLRCSSQSGHNTVSWYQQALGQGPQFIFQYYREEENGRGNFPPRFSGLQFPNYSSELNVNALELDDSALYLCASSPGPYNEQFFGPGTRLTVL.

V and J are TRBV19 and TRBJ2-6; D is ambiguous. Germline-derived CDR1 and CDR2 are LNHDA and SQIVND (reference sequence). V shed 0 bases and J shed 0 bases, with 6 bases lying between them. This CDR3 has 16 residues. The CDR3 region is CASSIDGFSGANVLTF. In DNA, the CDR3 is TGTGCCAGTAGTATAGATGGATTCTCTGGGGCCAACGTCCTGACTTTC.

The chain carries TRBV6-5 and TRBJ1-1, with D possibly being TRBD1 (5 bases). This CDR3 contains 12 residues. The V end was cut by 6 bases, the J end by 7 bases, with 12 bases between. From germline, CDR1 is MNHEY and CDR2 SVGAGI. The CDR3 sequence is CASSQGVFEAFF. The DNA for the CDR3 is TGTGCCAGCAGCCAAGGGGTTTTTGAAGCTTTCTTT.

V usage is TRBV5-1 and J usage is TRBJ2-1; TRBD2 matches at 9 bases. The CDR3 contains 13 residues. The V gene's germline CDR1 is SGHRS and CDR2 YFSETQ. After removal of 4 bases from V and 6 bases from J, the junction contained 2 bases not matched to a gene. Here the CDR3 reads CASSRGLANEQFF. Written as DNA, the CDR3 is TGCGCCAGCAGCAGGGGACTAGCCAATGAGCAGTTCTTC.

This clone was observed a single time. This rearrangement joins TRBV9 to TRBJ1-2; 7 nucleotides line up with TRBD1. V shed 4 bases, J shed 3 bases, and the junction held 9 bases outside the gene matches. CDR1 SGDLS and CDR2 YYNGEE come from the germline V gene. This CDR3 spans 15 amino acids. As DNA, the CDR3 is TGTGCCAGCAGCTCCGGACAGGCGACGTACTATGGCTACACCTTC. Protein: CASSSGQATYYGYTF.

The chain is built from TRBV5-1 and TRBJ2-5; D gene uncertain. V lost 3 bases, J lost 5 bases, and 5 bases lay in between. The CDR3 has 11 amino acids. Looked up from germline, CDR1 is SGHRS and CDR2 is YFSETQ. The CDR3 region has the DNA TGCGCCAGCAGCTCTGGGGAGACCCAGTACTTC. As protein: CASSSGETQYF.

This clone was counted a few times. The DNA for the CDR3 is TGTGCCAGCAGCCCAGAGCTAGGAACGGGTGAGCAGTTCTTC. It codes for CASSPELGTGEQFF. The genes are TRBV14 and TRBJ2-1; D is ambiguous. There are 14 residues in the CDR3. Deletions cut 4 bases from V and 9 bases from J, with 16 bases between. The germline gives CDR1 SGHDN, CDR2 FVKESK.

In its sample, this clone was seen many times. The chain couples TRBV19 to TRBJ1-1, with D hard to call. Germline values: CDR1 LNHDA, CDR2 SQIVND (reference sequence). V was shortened by 4 bases and J by 6 bases, with 15 bases between the two germline ends. This CDR3 spans 14 amino acids. The CDR3 coding sequence is TGTGCCAGTAGTACGGAAGTACTTTCACCTGAAGCTTTCTTT. As protein: CASSTEVLSPEAFF.

This clone was seen just once. The genes are TRBV2 and TRBJ2-3; D is uncertain. Germline CDR1 SNHLY, CDR2 FYNNEI. With 2 bases removed from V and 14 bases from J, the gap between germline ends came to 11 bases. The CDR3 is 11 amino acids. CDR3 nucleotides: TGTGCCAGCAGTGAATTGGGTGTCGCGTATTTT. Its protein is CASSELGVAYF.

J is TRBJ1-3 and V is TRBV5-1; the D is unclear. Germline V CDR1 and CDR2: SGHRS, YFSETQ. This CDR3 spans 17 amino acids. Trimming pared 4 bases from V and 9 bases from J, leaving 26 bases between. The CDR3 loop is CASSVLPVASLESTIYF. The CDR3 bases are TGCGCCAGCAGCGTCCTCCCCGTAGCCTCTCTGGAAAGCACCATATATTTT.

The V gene is TRBV28, the J gene TRBJ2-7; D gene unclear. From germline, CDR1 is MDHEN and CDR2 SYDVKM. V was trimmed by 1 base and J by 4 bases, leaving 11 bases between them. The CDR3 covers 14 residues. The CDR3 reads CASSLSFGGYEQYF. The CDR3 region has the DNA TGTGCCAGCAGTTTATCTTTCGGCGGATACGAGCAGTACTTC.

This CDR3 reads CAWKRGAGSPLHF. DNA of the CDR3: TGTGCCTGGAAGAGGGGGGCTGGATCACCCCTCCACTTT. This sequence joins TRBV30 and TRBJ1-6, with a weak D call TRBD1 (6 bases). The germline gives CDR1 GTSNPN, CDR2 SVGIG (reference sequence). The V end was cut by 4 bases, the J end by 10 bases, with 14 bases between. The CDR3 is 13 amino acids.

The chain has TRBV5-6 and TRBJ2-1, with D maybe TRBD2 (5 bases). V lost 3 bases to trimming and J lost 0 bases, with 13 bases between them. This CDR3 spans 16 amino acids. The germline CDR1 and CDR2 sequences are SGHDT and YYEEEE. CDR3 loop: CASSSLTRGSYNEQFF. The DNA for the CDR3 is TGTGCCAGCAGCTCACTGACCCGGGGCTCCTACAATGAGCAGTTCTTC.

This clone was observed a few times. The rearrangement uses TRBV5-6 and TRBJ1-5; no definite D call. The CDR3 runs 12 residues. Germline V gene data show CDR1 as SGHDT and CDR2 as YYEEEE. V lost 2 bases and J lost 4, with 4 bases in between. This CDR3 is CASSFGNQPQHF. The CDR3 DNA reads as TGTGCCAGCAGCTTCGGGAATCAGCCCCAGCATTTT.

The chain recombines TRBV29-1 with TRBJ1-2, with D tentatively TRBD1 (6 bases). CDR1 SQVTM and CDR2 ANQGSEA come from the germline V gene. V gave up 4 bases and J gave up 8 bases, with 11 bases separating them. CDR3 length: 11 residues. The CDR3 DNA follows: TGCAGCGTTGTCTGGGGGCGAGGCTACACCTTC. Amino acid sequence: CSVVWGRGYTF.

This clone was counted between two and nine times. The same CDR3 can be traced to other DNA sequences in this sample. This chain's CDR3 is CAWSLNSNQPQHF. The CDR3, as DNA: TGTGCCTGGAGCCTGAATAGCAATCAGCCCCAGCATTTT. The chain carries TRBV30 and TRBJ1-5; D ambiguous. Germline values: CDR1 GTSNPN, CDR2 SVGIG (reference sequence). Trimming left V 3 bases short and J 0 bases short, with 6 bases between. The CDR3 sequence is 13 residues long.

Only a few counts were recorded for this clone. The chain couples TRBV7-9 to TRBJ1-1; weak D call: TRBD1 (6 bases). This CDR3 comprises 13 residues. From germline, CDR1 is SEHNR and CDR2 FQNEAQ (reference sequence). Trimming took 6 bases from V and 0 from J, leaving 8 bases between them. The chain's CDR3 is CASRRTVNTEAFF. As DNA, the CDR3 is TGTGCCAGCAGGAGGACAGTGAACACTGAAGCTTTCTTT. The full variable domain, rest sourced from reference TRBV7-9 and TRBJ1-1, is DTGVSQNPRHKITKRGQNVTFRCDPISEHNRLYWYRQTLGQGPEFLTYFQNEAQLEKSRLLSDRFSAERPKGSFSTLEIQRTEQGDSAMYLCASRRTVNTEAFFGQGTRLTVV.

The chain couples TRBV28 to TRBJ1-4, with unresolved D. The CDR3 consists of 14 residues. Trimming shortened V by 2 bases and J by 5 bases, and 9 bases separated the two germline ends. Per the germline V gene, CDR1 is MDHEN and CDR2 is SYDVKM. The CDR3 region is CASSLARKNEKLFF. CDR3 bases: TGTGCCAGCAGTTTAGCAAGAAAGAATGAAAAACTGTTTTTT.

The CDR3 loop reads CASSSLAGVKETQYF. The CDR3 nucleotides read TGCGCCAGCAGCTCCTTAGCGGGAGTAAAGGAGACCCAGTACTTC. This chain joins TRBV5-1 and TRBJ2-5, with 9 bases identical to TRBD2. CDR1 is SGHRS and CDR2 is YFSETQ in the germline V gene. V shed 3 bases and J 5 bases; nucleotides not matched to a gene: 8. The CDR3 runs to 15 residues.

The chain recombines TRBV7-8 with TRBJ1-1; 8 nucleotides agree with TRBD1. CDR1 and CDR2 from the germline V gene are SGHVS and FQNEAQ. V dropped 1 base and J dropped 5; count of bases not matched to a gene: 15. The CDR3 contains 18 residues. CDR3 sequence reads: CASSLVLSRRTGWTEAFF. The CDR3 DNA reads as TGTGCCAGCAGCTTAGTCTTGTCTAGGAGGACAGGGTGGACTGAAGCTTTCTTT.